The entry below gives a single T cell receptor beta chain sequence along with its context. Original processing methods: Amplification of reference gene primers provided the estimated nucleated cell counts. Profiled with immunoSEQ multiplex PCR; TCRdb holds only in-frame clones, not every one. The V and J calls and clone size are taken from that table; D and trimming were inferred from the DNA. The sample carries 650,000 to 800,000 clones, about nine tenths recorded once. This entry is derived from a study of blood T cell repertoires in COVID-19. The wider study: T cells, B-cell-depleted T cells, or PBMCs provided the cDNA or gDNA that served as material.

The length of the CDR3 is 15 residues. V shed 1 base and J 2 bases; nucleotides not matched to a gene: 2. Germline-derived CDR1 and CDR2 are LGHNT and FRNRAP. The chain recombines TRBV12-5 with TRBJ1-5; 7 nucleotides align to TRBD1. The receptor comes from a woman younger than 30 with acute or convalescent COVID-19. The specimen was peripheral blood. Here the CDR3 reads CASGLEGGGNQPQHF. DNA for the CDR3: TGTGCTAGTGGTTTGGAAGGGGGCGGCAATCAGCCCCAGCATTTT.